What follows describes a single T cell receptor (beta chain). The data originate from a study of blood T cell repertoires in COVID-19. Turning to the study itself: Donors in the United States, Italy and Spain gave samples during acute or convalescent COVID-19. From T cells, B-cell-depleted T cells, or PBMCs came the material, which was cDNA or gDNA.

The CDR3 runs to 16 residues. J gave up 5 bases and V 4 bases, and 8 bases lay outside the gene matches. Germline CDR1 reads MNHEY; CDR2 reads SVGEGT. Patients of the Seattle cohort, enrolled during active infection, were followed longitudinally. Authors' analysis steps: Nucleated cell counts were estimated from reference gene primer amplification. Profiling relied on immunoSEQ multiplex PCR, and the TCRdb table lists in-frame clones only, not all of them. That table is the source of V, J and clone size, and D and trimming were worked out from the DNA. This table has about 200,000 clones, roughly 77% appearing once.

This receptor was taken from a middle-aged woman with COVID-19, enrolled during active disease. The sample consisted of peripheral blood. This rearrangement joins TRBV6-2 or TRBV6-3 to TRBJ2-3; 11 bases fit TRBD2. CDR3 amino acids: CASSFLAGGPVDTQYF. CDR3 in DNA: TGTGCCAGCAGTTTTTTAGCGGGGGGGCCGGTAGATACGCAGTATTTT.